What follows are 6 T cell receptor beta chains derived from one specimen sequenced in a study of response to subunit inactivated influenza vaccine. One entry per CDR3 protein results from TCRdb running MiXCR on the RT-PCR reads. The table includes under 200,000 distinct CDR3 sequences, roughly 10% detected once. The sample was non-naive T cells sorted from PBMCs, taken 40 to 50 days after vaccination. These receptors originate from a man aged 50-60 years who received an inactivated influenza vaccine.

The rearrangement uses TRBV12-3 or TRBV12-4 and TRBJ2-2, with D perhaps matching TRBD1 (5 bases). This CDR3 contains 15 residues. V was shortened by 1 base and J by 4 bases, with 10 bases between the two germline ends. DNA for the CDR3: TGTGCCAGCAGTTTAGGACAGCAAACCACCGGGGAGCTGTTTTTT. As protein: CASSLGQQTTGELFF.

This clonotype has more than one count but fewer than ten. The chain joins TRBV7-9 to TRBJ2-1; TRBD2 might be the D (6 bases). This CDR3 is 15 amino acids long. Germline V gene data show CDR1 as SEHNR and CDR2 as FQNEAQ (reference sequence). V lost 5 bases, J lost 5 bases, and 16 bases lay in between. The CDR3 is CASSPWAGHNNEQFF. The CDR3 DNA sequence: TGTGCCAGCAGCCCTTGGGCGGGGCACAACAATGAGCAGTTCTTC.

This clonotype was seen only a few times. The genes are TRBV5-1 and TRBJ1-2; tentative D call: TRBD1 (6 bases). Trimming removed 0 bases from V and 4 bases from J, with 13 bases in between. The CDR3 runs 15 residues. The germline CDR1 and CDR2 sequences are SGHRS and YFSETQ. CDR3: CASSLARGAGYGYTF. The CDR3 DNA reads TGCGCCAGCAGCTTGGCGCGGGGGGCAGGCTATGGCTACACCTTC.

The chain uses TRBV20-1 and TRBJ2-7; TRBD2 aligns across 8 bases. The CDR3 runs 16 residues. In germline, CDR1 is DFQATT, CDR2 SNEGSKA (reference sequence). The trim removed 3 bases at V and 0 bases at J, leaving 10 bases unmatched. This CDR3 reads CSARGNSGVSSYEQYF. The CDR3 coding sequence is TGCAGTGCTAGGGGAAATAGCGGGGTAAGCTCCTACGAGCAGTACTTC.

This clonotype showed up just a few times. This chain connects TRBV4-1 to TRBJ2-5; the match to TRBD2 covers 13 bases. The ends lost 6 bases at V and 1 base at J; junction bases unmatched: 2. Looked up from germline, CDR1 is MGHRA and CDR2 is YSYEKL. CDR3 length equals 15 residues. DNA for the CDR3: TGCGCCAGCAGTACTAGCGGGGGGGTCCAAGAGACCCAGTACTTC. Translated, it gives CASSTSGGVQETQYF.

This chain's CDR3 is CASSSQGVGQPQHF. The CDR3 DNA reads TGTGCCAGCAGCTCCCAGGGGGTCGGTCAGCCCCAGCATTTT. This sequence joins TRBV7-2 and TRBJ1-5; 7 bases line up with TRBD1. The CDR3 sequence is 14 residues long. The junction had 6 bases not matched to a gene; V was cut back by 4 bases and J by 6 bases. Germline assignment: CDR1 SGHTA and CDR2 FQGNSA.